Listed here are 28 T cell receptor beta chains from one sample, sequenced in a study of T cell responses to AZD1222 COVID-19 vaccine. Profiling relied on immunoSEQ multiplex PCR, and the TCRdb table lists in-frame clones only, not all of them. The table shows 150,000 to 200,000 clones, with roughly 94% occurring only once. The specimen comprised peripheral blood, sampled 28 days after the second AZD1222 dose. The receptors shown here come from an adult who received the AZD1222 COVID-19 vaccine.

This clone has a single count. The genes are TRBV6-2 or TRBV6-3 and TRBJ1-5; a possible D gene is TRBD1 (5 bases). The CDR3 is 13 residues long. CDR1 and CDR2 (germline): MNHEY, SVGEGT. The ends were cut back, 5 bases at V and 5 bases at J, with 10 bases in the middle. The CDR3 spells CASSKTRDQPQHF. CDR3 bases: TGTGCCAGCAGTAAGACCAGGGATCAGCCCCAGCATTTT.

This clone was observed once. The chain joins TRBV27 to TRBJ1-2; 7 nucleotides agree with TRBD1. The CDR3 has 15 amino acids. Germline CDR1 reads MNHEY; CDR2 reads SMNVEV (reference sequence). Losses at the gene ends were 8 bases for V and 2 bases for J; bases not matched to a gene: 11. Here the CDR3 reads CASGLSGTANYGYTF. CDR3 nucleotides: TGTGCCAGCGGCTTATCGGGGACAGCCAACTATGGCTACACCTTC.

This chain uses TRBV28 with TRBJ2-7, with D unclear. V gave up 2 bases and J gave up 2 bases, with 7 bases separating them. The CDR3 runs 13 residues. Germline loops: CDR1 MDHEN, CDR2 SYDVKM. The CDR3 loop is CASSLRATYEQYF. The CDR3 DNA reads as TGTGCCAGCAGTTTAAGGGCTACCTACGAGCAGTACTTC.

This chain's CDR3 is CASRQGEGSPLHF. The CDR3 DNA follows: TGTGCCAGCAGACAGGGCGAGGGCTCACCCCTCCACTTT. The gene calls are TRBV6-5 and TRBJ1-6, with D tentatively TRBD1 (6 bases). The CDR3 is 13 residues long. The germline V gene has CDR1 MNHEY and CDR2 SVGAGI. V was clipped by 6 bases and J by 10 bases, with 13 bases between them.

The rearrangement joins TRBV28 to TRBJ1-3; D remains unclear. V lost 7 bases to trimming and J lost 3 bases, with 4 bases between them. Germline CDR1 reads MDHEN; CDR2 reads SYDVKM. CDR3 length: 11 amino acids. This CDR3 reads CASTGGNTIYF. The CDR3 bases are TGTGCCAGCACCGGTGGAAACACCATATATTTT.

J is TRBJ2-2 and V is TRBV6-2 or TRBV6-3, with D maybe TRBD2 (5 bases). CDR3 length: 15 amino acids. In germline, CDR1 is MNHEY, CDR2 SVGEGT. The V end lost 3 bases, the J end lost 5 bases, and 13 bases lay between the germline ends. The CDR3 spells CASSYTAPGTGELFF. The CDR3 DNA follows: TGTGCCAGCAGTTATACGGCCCCGGGGACCGGGGAGCTGTTTTTT.

The CDR3 spells CASSQYQREDTQYF. CDR3 bases: TGTGCCAGCAGCCAATATCAGCGGGAAGATACGCAGTATTTT. This chain uses TRBV7-8 with TRBJ2-3; 7 bases line up with TRBD2. Trimming at V came to 5 bases and at J to 5 bases, leaving 7 bases not matched to a gene. CDR1 is SGHVS, CDR2 FQNEAQ, per germline. CDR3 size: 14 residues.

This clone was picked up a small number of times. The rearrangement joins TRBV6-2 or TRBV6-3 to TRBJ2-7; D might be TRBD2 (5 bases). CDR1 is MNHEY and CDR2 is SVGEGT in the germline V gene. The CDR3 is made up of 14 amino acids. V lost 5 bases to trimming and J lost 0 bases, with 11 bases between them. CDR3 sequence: CASSDYPPSYEQYF. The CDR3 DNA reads TGTGCCAGCAGTGACTACCCGCCCTCCTACGAGCAGTACTTC.

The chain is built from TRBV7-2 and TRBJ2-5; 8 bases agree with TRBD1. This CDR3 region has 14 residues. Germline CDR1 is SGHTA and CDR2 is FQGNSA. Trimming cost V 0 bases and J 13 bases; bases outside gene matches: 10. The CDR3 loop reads CASSLAGTGGTWYF. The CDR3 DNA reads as TGTGCCAGCAGCTTAGCGGGGACAGGTGGGACTTGGTACTTC.

The chain's CDR3 is CASSESTLRQQLFF. The CDR3 nucleotides read TGCGCCAGCAGTGAGTCGACTCTGCGACAGCAACTGTTTTTT. This chain uses TRBV10-2 with TRBJ1-4, with D possibly TRBD1 on 5 matching bases. The CDR3 is made up of 14 amino acids. CDR1 and CDR2 (germline): WSHSY, SAAADI. V was clipped by 0 bases and J by 12 bases, with 14 bases between them.

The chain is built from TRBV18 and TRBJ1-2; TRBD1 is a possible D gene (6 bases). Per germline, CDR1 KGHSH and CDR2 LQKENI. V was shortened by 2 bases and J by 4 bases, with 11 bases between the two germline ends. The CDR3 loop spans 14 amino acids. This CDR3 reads CASSPTDRTYGYTF. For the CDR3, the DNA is TGTGCCAGCTCACCAACGGACAGAACCTATGGCTACACCTTC. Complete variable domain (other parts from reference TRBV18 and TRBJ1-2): NAGVMQNPRHLVRRRGQEARLRCSPMKGHSHVYWYRQLPEEGLKFMVYLQKENIIDESGMPKERFSAEFPKEGPSILRIQQVVRGDSAAYFCASSPTDRTYGYTFGSGTRLTVV.

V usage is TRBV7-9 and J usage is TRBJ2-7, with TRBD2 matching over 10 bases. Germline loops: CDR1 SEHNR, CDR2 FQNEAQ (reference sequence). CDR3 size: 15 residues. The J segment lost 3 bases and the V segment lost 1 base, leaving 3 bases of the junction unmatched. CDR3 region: CASSLGGTSVYEQYF. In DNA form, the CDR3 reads TGTGCCAGCAGCTTAGGCGGGACTAGCGTCTACGAGCAGTACTTC.

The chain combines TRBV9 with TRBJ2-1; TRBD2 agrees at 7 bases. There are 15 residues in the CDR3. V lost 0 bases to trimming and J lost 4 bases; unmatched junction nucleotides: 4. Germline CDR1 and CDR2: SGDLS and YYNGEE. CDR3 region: CASSVEPSGYNEQFF. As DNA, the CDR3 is TGTGCCAGCAGCGTAGAGCCTAGCGGATACAATGAGCAGTTCTTC.

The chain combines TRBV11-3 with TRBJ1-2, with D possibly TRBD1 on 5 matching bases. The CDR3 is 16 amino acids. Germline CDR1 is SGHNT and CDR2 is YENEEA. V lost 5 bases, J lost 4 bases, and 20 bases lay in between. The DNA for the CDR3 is TGTGCCAGCAGCCACCTCCGTGGGGGTCCCCCCTATGGCTACACCTTC. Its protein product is CASSHLRGGPPYGYTF.

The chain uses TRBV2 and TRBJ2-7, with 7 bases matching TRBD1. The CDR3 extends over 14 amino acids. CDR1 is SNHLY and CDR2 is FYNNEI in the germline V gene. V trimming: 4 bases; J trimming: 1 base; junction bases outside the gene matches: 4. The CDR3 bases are TGTGCCAGCAGTGCCCGGACAGGTTCCTACGAGCAGTACTTC. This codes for CASSARTGSYEQYF.

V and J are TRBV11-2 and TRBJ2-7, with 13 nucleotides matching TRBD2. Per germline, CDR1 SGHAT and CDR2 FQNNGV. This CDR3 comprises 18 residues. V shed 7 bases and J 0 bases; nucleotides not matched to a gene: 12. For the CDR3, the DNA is TGTGCCAGCACCGGGACTAGCGGGATACTTATGGGCTCCTACGAGCAGTACTTC. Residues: CASTGTSGILMGSYEQYF. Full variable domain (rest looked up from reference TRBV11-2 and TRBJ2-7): EAGVAQSPRYKIIEKRQSVAFWCNPISGHATLYWYQQILGQGPKLLIQFQNNGVVDDSQLPKDRFSAERLKGVDSTLKIQPAKLEDSAVYLCASTGTSGILMGSYEQYFGPGTRLTVT.

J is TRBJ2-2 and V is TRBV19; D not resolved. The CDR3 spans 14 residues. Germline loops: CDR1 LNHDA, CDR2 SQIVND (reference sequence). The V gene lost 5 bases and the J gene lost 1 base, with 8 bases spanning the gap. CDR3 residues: CASSSPGNTGELFF. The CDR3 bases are TGTGCCAGTAGTTCACCAGGGAACACCGGGGAGCTGTTTTTT.

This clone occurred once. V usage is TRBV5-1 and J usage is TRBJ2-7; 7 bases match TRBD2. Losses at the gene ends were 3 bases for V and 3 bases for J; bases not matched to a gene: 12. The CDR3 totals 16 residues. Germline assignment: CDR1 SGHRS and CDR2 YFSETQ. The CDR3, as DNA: TGCGCCAGCAGCTCCCGGGAAGGACTAGTAGTCTACGAGCAGTACTTC. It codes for CASSSREGLVVYEQYF.

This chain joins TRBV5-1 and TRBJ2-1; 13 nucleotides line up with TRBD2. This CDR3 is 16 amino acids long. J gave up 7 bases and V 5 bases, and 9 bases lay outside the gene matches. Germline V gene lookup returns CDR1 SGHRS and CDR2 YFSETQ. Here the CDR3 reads CASSYTSGRASNEQFF. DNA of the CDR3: TGCGCCAGCAGTTATACTAGCGGGAGGGCTTCTAATGAGCAGTTCTTC.

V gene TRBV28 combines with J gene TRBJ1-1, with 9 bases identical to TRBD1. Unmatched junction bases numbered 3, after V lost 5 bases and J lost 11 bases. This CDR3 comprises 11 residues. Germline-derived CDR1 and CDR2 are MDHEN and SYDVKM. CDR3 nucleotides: TGTGCCAGCAGTAACAGGGGGCAGGCTTTCTTT. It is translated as CASSNRGQAFF.

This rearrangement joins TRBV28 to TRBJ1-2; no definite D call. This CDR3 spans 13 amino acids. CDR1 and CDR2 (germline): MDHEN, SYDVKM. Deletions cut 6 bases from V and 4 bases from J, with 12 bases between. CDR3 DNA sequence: TGTGCCAGCAGCCTGGAGGGTTTCTATGGCTACACCTTC. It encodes CASSLEGFYGYTF.

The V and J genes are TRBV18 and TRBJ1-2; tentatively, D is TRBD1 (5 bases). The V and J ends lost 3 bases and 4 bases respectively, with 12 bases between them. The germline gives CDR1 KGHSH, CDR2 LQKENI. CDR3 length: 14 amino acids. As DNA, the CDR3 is TGTGCCAGCTCACCCGGGGGAGGGGTCTATGGCTACACCTTC. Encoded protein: CASSPGGGVYGYTF.

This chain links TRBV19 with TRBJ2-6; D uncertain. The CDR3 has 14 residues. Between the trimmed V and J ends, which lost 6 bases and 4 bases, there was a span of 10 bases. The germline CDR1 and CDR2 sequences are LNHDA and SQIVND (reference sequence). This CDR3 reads CASRLVAGANVLTF. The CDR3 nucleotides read TGTGCCAGTAGACTCGTTGCAGGGGCCAACGTCCTGACTTTC.

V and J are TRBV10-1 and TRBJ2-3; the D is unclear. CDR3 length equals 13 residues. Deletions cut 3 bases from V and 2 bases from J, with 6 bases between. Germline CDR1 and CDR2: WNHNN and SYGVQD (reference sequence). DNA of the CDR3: TGCGCCAGCAGTGAAATCTCCACAGATACGCAGTATTTT. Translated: CASSEISTDTQYF.

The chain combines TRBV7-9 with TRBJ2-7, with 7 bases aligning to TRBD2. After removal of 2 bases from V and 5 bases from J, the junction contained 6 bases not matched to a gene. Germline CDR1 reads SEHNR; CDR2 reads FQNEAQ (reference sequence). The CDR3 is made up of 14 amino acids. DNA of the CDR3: TGTGCCAGCAGCTTAATGTGGGAGGGTCACGAGCAGTACTTC. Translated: CASSLMWEGHEQYF.

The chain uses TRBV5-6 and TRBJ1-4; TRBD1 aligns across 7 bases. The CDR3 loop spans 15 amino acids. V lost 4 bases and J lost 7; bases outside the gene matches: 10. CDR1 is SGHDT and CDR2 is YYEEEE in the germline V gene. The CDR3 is CASSLQGDGSEKLFF. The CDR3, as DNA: TGTGCCAGCAGCCTCCAGGGGGACGGGAGTGAAAAACTGTTTTTT.

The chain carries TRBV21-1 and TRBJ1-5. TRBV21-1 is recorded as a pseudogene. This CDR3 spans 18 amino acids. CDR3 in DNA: TGTGCCAGATTCTTTACCCGGCCCGTACATTATAGCAATCAGCCCCAGCATTTT. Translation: CARFFTRPVHYSNQPQHF.

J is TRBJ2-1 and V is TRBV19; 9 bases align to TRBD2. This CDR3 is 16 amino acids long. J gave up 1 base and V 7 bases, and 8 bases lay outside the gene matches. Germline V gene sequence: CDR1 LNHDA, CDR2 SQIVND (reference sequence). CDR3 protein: CASKEGGRGSYNEQFF. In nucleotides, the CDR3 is TGTGCCAGTAAAGAAGGCGGGAGGGGATCCTACAATGAGCAGTTCTTC.